Listed below are T cell receptor beta chains from one sample, sequenced in a study of cytomegalovirus exposure and HLA in healthy donors. Only in-frame clones appear in the TCRdb table, and some are missing; sequencing was by immunoSEQ multiplex PCR. The sample lists 100,000 to 150,000 clones; roughly 80% were seen once. The sequenced sample was PBMCs. The receptors were sampled from a young man in good health and CMV-seropositive. CDR3s include the opening cysteine and the closing phenylalanine or tryptophan. The D gene is left open where the match is weak. A clone size is listed for some rows: how often the clone was seen (once, few, many), or a class if it is expanded.

DNA	CDR3	D	J	size	V
TGCGCCAGCAGCCAAGGAAGTAGGGCGGGAGGGCCGGGGAATGAGCAGTTCTTC	CASSQGSRAGGPGNEQFF	TRBD2	TRBJ2-1	.	TRBV4-1
TGTGCCAGCAGTTGGCGGCTAGCGGGAGCCAATGAGCAGTTCTTC	CASSWRLAGANEQFF	TRBD2	TRBJ2-1	.	TRBV27
TGTGCCAGCAGTTCCGGGAGGAGCGAGACCCAGTACTTC	CASSSGRSETQYF	TRBD2	TRBJ2-5	.	TRBV6-6
TGCGCCAGCAGCGTTATGTACAACATGAACACTGAAGCTTTCTTT	CASSVMYNMNTEAFF	.	TRBJ1-1	.	TRBV5-1
TGTGCCAGCAGCTTAGAGGCTAGCGGGAGGTACGAGCAGTACTTC	CASSLEASGRYEQYF	TRBD2	TRBJ2-7	.	TRBV11-2
TGTGCCAGCAGCACAAGACAAGAGACCCAGTACTTC	CASSTRQETQYF	.	TRBJ2-5	.	TRBV7-2
TGTGCCAGCAGCTTATTCGGGAGGTCCTACAATGAGCAGTTCTTC	CASSLFGRSYNEQFF	TRBD2	TRBJ2-1	.	TRBV7-2
TGTGCCAGCAGTTCCACTAGCGGGAGTCCCTACGAGCAGTACTTC	CASSSTSGSPYEQYF	TRBD2	TRBJ2-7	.	TRBV28
TGCGCCAGCAGCCCGACGGGGGGCAGTTTGGAGACCCAGTACTTC	CASSPTGGSLETQYF	.	TRBJ2-5	.	TRBV4-1
TGCGCCAGCAGCACCGGACAGGGCTCCTACAATGAGCAGTTCTTC	CASSTGQGSYNEQFF	TRBD1	TRBJ2-1	once	TRBV5-1
TGTGCCAGCAGCCTCGGGCCCCAGGGAACTGAAGCTTTCTTT	CASSLGPQGTEAFF	.	TRBJ1-1	.	TRBV7-3
TGTGCCAGCAGCTTAATAGGGACTAGAGAGGGCGAGCAGTACTTC	CASSLIGTREGEQYF	TRBD2	TRBJ2-7	.	TRBV7-2
TGTGCCAGCAGCTTAGGTTTGGGACAGCAAAACACCATATATTTT	CASSLGLGQQNTIYF	TRBD1	TRBJ1-3	.	TRBV7-2
TGTGCCAGCAGCCCCGCCGGGACTAACCTTATTTATACGTACAATGAGCAGTTCTTC	CASSPAGTNLIYTYNEQFF	TRBD2	TRBJ2-1	.	TRBV7-6
TGTGCCAGCAGGACAGGGACATTTCCCCAGCATTTT	CASRTGTFPQHF	TRBD1	TRBJ1-5	.	TRBV6-5
TGTGCCAGCAGCTTAGGTTCCAGCGGGAGCTCCTACGAGCAGTACTTC	CASSLGSSGSSYEQYF	TRBD2	TRBJ2-7	.	TRBV13
TGTGCCAGCAGCCCTGACAGGGTCGAGCAGTACTTC	CASSPDRVEQYF	TRBD1	TRBJ2-7	.	TRBV2
TGCGCCAGCAGCTTCACAGGGGGAAACACCATATATTTT	CASSFTGGNTIYF	.	TRBJ1-3	.	TRBV5-1
TGTGCCAGCAGTTTACAGGCCAACTCCTACAATGAGCAGTTCTTC	CASSLQANSYNEQFF	.	TRBJ2-1	.	TRBV28
TGCGCCAGCAGCTCGAGGTCGGTGGACGGGGAGCTGTTTTTT	CASSSRSVDGELFF	.	TRBJ2-2	few	TRBV5-1
TGTGCCAGCAGTCCGAGGATTAACTATGGCTACACCTTC	CASSPRINYGYTF	.	TRBJ1-2	.	TRBV6-5
TGCGCCAGCAGTGCGGGGGTTAACCTGAACACTGAAGCTTTCTTT	CASSAGVNLNTEAFF	.	TRBJ1-1	.	TRBV10-2
TGTGCCAGCAGCTACAGGGGGCGATCTGGGGCCAACGTCCTGACTTTC	CASSYRGRSGANVLTF	TRBD1	TRBJ2-6	.	TRBV5-4
TGTGCCAGCAGTTACCAGGGGCCGCCGGGCGCTGAAGCTTTCTTT	CASSYQGPPGAEAFF	.	TRBJ1-1	.	TRBV6-5
TGTGCCAGCAGTCCGCGGGCAGCTCGGGCCGATGAGCAGTTCTTC	CASSPRAARADEQFF	.	TRBJ2-1	.	TRBV27
TGTGCCAGCAGTTCACAAGTGGCGCAGTATTTT	CASSSQVAQYF	.	TRBJ2-3	.	TRBV27
TGTGCCAGCAGCGCCTCTTACAGGGATTATGGTGGCTACACCTTC	CASSASYRDYGGYTF	.	TRBJ1-2	once	TRBV5-4
TGTGCCAGCAGCCCCGAGGGACTAGCGGGGAACACCGGGGAGCTGTTTTTT	CASSPEGLAGNTGELFF	TRBD2	TRBJ2-2	.	TRBV7-9
TGTGCCATCACTACGGGGACAGGTCGAGACACCATATATTTT	CAITTGTGRDTIYF	TRBD1	TRBJ1-3	.	TRBV10-3
TGCGCCAGCAGCCCCGGACTAGCGGGAATCAATGAGCAGTTCTTC	CASSPGLAGINEQFF	TRBD2	TRBJ2-1	.	TRBV5-1
TGTGCCAGCAGCTTGGGGCAGGAGGTAGGCTACACCTTC	CASSLGQEVGYTF	.	TRBJ1-2	.	TRBV5-6
TGTGCCAGCAGTTCCCCGGGGTGGGTTCAGCCCCAGCATTTT	CASSSPGWVQPQHF	.	TRBJ1-5	few	TRBV28
TGTGCCAGCAGCTTAGTAGCGGACACCTCTGGAAACACCATATATTTT	CASSLVADTSGNTIYF	.	TRBJ1-3	.	TRBV11-2
TGTGCCAGCAGCTTGCGGGTCAGCGGAGAGGAGCAGTACTTC	CASSLRVSGEEQYF	.	TRBJ2-7	once	TRBV5-5
TGTGCCAGCAGGGACAGGGTGACCACAGATACGCAGTATTTT	CASRDRVTTDTQYF	TRBD1	TRBJ2-3	few	TRBV2
TGTGCCAGCAGCTTACTAGAAAACATTCAGTACTTC	CASSLLENIQYF	.	TRBJ2-4	.	TRBV13